Detailed here is one T cell receptor (beta chain). Its target is unknown. The CDR3 totals 14 residues. Germline CDR1 reads SGDLS; CDR2 reads YYNGEE. V gave up 1 base and J gave up 8 bases, with 13 bases separating them. The data stem from a study of chemoradiotherapy in HPV16-positive cancers. Study-level information: Candidate HPV-specific T-cell clones and common TCR motifs came from functional assays in a couple of HPV16-positive patients. General study findings and limits: In HPV16-positive patients, HPV-responsive T-cell expansion tracked better recurrence-free survival.

Only in-frame clones appear in the TCRdb table, and some are missing; sequencing was by immunoSEQ multiplex PCR. The data show tens of thousands of clones, roughly 82% seen once. Over chemoradiotherapy, repertoires were sampled more than once. The source is a human donor with HPV-associated anogenital cancer. The V call is TRBV9, the J call TRBJ2-1; D perhaps matches TRBD2 (5 bases). The sample here was blood, taken from a patient who underwent chemoradiotherapy. This CDR3 reads CASSVRTSFDEQFF. CDR3 nucleotides: TGTGCCAGCAGCGTACGGACTTCATTCGATGAGCAGTTCTTC.